This note documents a single T cell receptor (beta chain) sequence. This record comes from a study of blood T cell repertoires in COVID-19. About the research overall: Samples taken during acute and convalescent COVID-19 were collected in the United States, Italy and Spain. T cells, B-cell-depleted T cells, or PBMCs supplied cDNA or gDNA.

As processed by the authors: The authors estimated nucleated cell counts from reference gene primer amplification. Sequenced by immunoSEQ multiplex PCR; TCRdb stores in-frame clones only, minus some. The DNA gave D and trimming, while V, J and clone size come from that table. The sample lists around 300,000 clones; over 75% were seen once. This CDR3 region has 15 residues. Germline V gives CDR1 MNHNY, CDR2 SVGAGI (reference sequence). The V segment lost 6 bases and the J segment 10 bases; nucleotides outside the gene matches: 10. The sequence derives from a man aged 18-30 years with active or convalescent COVID-19. The chain joins TRBV6-6 to TRBJ2-1, with 12 bases lining up with TRBD1. Sequencing input: peripheral blood. The CDR3 DNA is TGTGCCAGCAGGCTACCGGGACAGGGGGCCGAGGAGCAGTTCTTC. It specifies CASRLPGQGAEEQFF.